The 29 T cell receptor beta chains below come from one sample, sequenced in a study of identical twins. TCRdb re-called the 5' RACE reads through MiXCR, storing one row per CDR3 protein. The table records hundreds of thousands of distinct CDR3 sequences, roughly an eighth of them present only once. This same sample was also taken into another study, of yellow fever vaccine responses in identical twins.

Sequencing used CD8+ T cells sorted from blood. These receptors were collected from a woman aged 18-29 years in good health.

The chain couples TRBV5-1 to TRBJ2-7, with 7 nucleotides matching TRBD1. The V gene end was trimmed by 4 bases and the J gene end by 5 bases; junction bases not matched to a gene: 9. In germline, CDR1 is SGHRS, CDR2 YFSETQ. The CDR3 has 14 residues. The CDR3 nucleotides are TGCGCCAGCAGCGCCCAGACAGGGTTGAACGAGCAGTACTTC. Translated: CASSAQTGLNEQYF.

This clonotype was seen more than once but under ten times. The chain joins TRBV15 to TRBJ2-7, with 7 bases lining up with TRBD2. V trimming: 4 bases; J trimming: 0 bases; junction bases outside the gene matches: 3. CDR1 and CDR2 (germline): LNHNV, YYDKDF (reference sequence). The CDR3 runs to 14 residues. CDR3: CATSISGTSYEQYF. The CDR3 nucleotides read TGTGCCACCAGCATCAGCGGGACCTCCTACGAGCAGTACTTC.

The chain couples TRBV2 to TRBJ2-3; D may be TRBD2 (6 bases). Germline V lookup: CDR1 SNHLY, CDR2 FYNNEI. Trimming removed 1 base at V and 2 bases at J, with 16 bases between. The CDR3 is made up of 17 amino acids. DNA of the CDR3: TGTGCCAGCAGTGAAGAAACCACTAGCATCTACACAGATACGCAGTATTTT. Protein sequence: CASSEETTSIYTDTQYF.

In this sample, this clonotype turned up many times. The CDR3: CASSPQGRSYNEQFF. DNA of the CDR3: TGTGCCAGCAGCCCTCAGGGCCGCTCCTACAATGAGCAGTTCTTC. The chain is built from TRBV28 and TRBJ2-1; maybe TRBD1 (5 bases). The CDR3 totals 15 residues. Germline V gives CDR1 MDHEN, CDR2 SYDVKM. Trimming removed 6 bases at V and 0 bases at J, with 12 bases between. Looking up the rest from reference TRBV28 and TRBJ2-1 gives the full variable domain: DVKVTQSSRYLVKRTGEKVFLECVQDMDHENMFWYRQDPGLGLRLIYFSYDVKMKEKGDIPEGYSVSREKKERFSLILESASTNQTSMYLCASSPQGRSYNEQFFGPGTRLTVL.

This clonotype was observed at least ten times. The CDR3 reads CASSQALDRAGYGYTF. The CDR3 DNA follows: TGCGCCAGCAGCCAAGCCCTGGACAGGGCTGGCTATGGCTACACCTTC. J is TRBJ1-2 and V is TRBV4-1; TRBD1 aligns across 8 bases. V lost 1 base, J lost 4 bases, and 8 bases stayed unmatched. The CDR3 loop spans 16 amino acids. Germline CDR1 MGHRA, CDR2 YSYEKL.

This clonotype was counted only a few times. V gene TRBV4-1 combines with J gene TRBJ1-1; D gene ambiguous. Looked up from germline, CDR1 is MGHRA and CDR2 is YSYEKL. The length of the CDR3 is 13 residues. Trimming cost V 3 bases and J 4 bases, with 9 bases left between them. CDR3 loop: CASSHEPGTEAFF. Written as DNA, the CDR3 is TGCGCCAGCAGCCACGAACCCGGCACTGAAGCTTTCTTT.

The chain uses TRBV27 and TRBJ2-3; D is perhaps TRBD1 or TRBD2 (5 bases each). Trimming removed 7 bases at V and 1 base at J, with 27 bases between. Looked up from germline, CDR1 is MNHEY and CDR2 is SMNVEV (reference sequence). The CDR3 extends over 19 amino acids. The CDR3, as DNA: TGTGCCAGCACCGGGGTTTGGGTTGGGGCGCGAACGGGCACAGATACGCAGTATTTT. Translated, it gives CASTGVWVGARTGTDTQYF.

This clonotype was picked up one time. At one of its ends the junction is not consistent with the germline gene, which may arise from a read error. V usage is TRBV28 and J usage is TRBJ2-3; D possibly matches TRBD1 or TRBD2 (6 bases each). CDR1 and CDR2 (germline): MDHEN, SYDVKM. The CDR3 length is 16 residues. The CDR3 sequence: CASSPGGSLRTDTQCF. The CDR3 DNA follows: TGTGCCAGCAGCCCCGGAGGGTCACTGAGGACAGATACGCAGTGTTTT.

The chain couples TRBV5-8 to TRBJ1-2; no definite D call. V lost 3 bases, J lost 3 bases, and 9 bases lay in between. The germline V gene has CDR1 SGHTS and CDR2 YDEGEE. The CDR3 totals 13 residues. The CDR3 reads CASSSERDYGYTF. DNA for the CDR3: TGTGCCAGCAGCTCTGAGAGGGACTATGGCTACACCTTC.

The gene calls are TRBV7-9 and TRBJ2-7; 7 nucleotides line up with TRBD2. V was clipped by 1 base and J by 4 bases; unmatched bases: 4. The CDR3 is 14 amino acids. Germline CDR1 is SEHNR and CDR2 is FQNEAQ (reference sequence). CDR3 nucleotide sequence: TGTGCCAGCAGCTTAGGCGGGAGCAATTACGAGCAGTACTTC. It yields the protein CASSLGGSNYEQYF.

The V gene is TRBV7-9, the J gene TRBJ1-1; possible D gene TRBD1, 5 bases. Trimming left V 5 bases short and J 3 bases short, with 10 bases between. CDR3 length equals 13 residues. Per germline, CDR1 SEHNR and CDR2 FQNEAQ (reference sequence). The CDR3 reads CASSPMGHTEAFF. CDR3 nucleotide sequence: TGTGCCAGCAGCCCTATGGGACACACTGAAGCTTTCTTT. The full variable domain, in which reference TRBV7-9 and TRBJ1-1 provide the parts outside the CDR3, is DTGVSQNPRHKITKRGQNVTFRCDPISEHNRLYWYRQTLGQGPEFLTYFQNEAQLEKSRLLSDRFSAERPKGSFSTLEIQRTEQGDSAMYLCASSPMGHTEAFFGQGTRLTVV.

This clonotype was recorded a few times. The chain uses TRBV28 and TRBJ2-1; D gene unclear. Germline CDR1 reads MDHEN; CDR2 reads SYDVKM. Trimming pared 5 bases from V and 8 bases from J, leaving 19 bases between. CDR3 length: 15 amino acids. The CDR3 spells CASSPMDRTHDEQFF. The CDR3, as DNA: TGTGCCAGCAGTCCCATGGACCGGACCCACGATGAGCAGTTCTTC.

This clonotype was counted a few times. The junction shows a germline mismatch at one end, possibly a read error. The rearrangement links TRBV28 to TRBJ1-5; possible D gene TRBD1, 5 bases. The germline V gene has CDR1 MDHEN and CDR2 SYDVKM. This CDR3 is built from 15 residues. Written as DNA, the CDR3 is TGTGCCAGCAGTCATACGTTGCGGGGGGATCAGCCCCACCATTTT. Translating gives CASSHTLRGDQPHHF.

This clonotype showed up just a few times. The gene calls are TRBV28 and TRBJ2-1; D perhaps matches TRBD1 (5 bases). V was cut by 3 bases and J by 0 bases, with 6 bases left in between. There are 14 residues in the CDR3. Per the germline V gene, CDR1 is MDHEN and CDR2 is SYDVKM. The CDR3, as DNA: TGTGCCAGCAGTTTTGACAGCTCCTACAATGAGCAGTTCTTC. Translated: CASSFDSSYNEQFF. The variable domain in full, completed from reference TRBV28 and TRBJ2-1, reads DVKVTQSSRYLVKRTGEKVFLECVQDMDHENMFWYRQDPGLGLRLIYFSYDVKMKEKGDIPEGYSVSREKKERFSLILESASTNQTSMYLCASSFDSSYNEQFFGPGTRLTVL.

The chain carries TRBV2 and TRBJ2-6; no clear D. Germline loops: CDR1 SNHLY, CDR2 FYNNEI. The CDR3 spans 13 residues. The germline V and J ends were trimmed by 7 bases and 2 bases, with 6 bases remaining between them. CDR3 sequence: CASTLAGANVLTF. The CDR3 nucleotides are TGTGCCAGCACCCTAGCTGGGGCCAACGTCCTGACTTTC.

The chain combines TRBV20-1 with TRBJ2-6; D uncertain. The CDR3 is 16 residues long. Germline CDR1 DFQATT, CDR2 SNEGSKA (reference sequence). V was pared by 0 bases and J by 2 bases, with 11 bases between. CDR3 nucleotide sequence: TGCAGTGCTAGAGATCCATTAGAACCTGGGGCCAACGTCCTGACTTTC. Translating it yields CSARDPLEPGANVLTF.

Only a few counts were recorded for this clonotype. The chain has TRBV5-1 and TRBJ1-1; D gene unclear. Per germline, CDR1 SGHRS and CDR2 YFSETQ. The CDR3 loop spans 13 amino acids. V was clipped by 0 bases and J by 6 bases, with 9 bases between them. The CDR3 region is CASSLVIGAEAFF. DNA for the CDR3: TGCGCCAGCAGCTTGGTTATCGGCGCTGAAGCTTTCTTT.

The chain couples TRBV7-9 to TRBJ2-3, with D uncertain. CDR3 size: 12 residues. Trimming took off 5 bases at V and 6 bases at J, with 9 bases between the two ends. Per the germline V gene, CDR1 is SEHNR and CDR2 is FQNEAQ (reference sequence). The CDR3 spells CASSPLYDTQYF. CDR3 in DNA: TGTGCCAGCAGCCCATTGTACGATACGCAGTATTTT.

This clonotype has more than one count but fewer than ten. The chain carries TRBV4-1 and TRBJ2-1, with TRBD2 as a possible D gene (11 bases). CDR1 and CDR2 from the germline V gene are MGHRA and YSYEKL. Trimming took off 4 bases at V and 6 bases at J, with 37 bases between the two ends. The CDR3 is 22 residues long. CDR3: CASSPGTGVVVAGGPEFNEQFF. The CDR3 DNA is TGCGCCAGCAGCCCCGGGACAGGGGTGGTGGTAGCGGGAGGGCCGGAATTCAATGAGCAGTTCTTC.

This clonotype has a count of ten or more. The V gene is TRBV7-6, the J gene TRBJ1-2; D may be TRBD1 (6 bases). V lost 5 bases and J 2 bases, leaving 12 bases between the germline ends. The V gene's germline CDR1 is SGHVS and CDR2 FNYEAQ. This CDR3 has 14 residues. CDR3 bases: TGTGCCAGCAGCCCCCGAGGGGGGAACTATGGCTACACCTTC. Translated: CASSPRGGNYGYTF.

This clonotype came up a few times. This CDR3 is CASSSGPDETQYF. The DNA for the CDR3 is TGTGCCAGCAGCTCGGGACCTGACGAGACCCAGTACTTC. V usage is TRBV7-9 and J usage is TRBJ2-5, with D possibly being TRBD1 or TRBD2 (5 bases each). The CDR3 loop spans 13 amino acids. Germline CDR1 is SEHNR and CDR2 is FQNEAQ (reference sequence). The germline V and J ends were trimmed by 4 bases and 5 bases, with 11 bases remaining between them.

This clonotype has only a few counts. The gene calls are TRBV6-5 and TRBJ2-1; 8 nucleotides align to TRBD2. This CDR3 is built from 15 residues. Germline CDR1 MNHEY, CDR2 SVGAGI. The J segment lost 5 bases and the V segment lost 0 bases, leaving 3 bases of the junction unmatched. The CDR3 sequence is CASSYSWTSHNEQFF. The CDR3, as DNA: TGTGCCAGCAGTTACTCGTGGACTAGCCACAATGAGCAGTTCTTC.

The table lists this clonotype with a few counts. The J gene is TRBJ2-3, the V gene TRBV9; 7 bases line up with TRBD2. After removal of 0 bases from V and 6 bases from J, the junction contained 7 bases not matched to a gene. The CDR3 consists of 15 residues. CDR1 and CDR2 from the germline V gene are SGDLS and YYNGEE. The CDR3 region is CASSVAARGVDTQYF. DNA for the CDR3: TGTGCCAGCAGCGTAGCAGCCCGGGGGGTGGATACGCAGTATTTT.

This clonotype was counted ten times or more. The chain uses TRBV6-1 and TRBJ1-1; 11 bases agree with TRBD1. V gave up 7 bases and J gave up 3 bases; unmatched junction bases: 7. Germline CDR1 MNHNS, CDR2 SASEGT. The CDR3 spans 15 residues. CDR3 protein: CASNGQGAEDTEAFF. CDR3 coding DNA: TGTGCCAGCAACGGACAGGGGGCTGAGGACACTGAAGCTTTCTTT.

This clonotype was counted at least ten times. CDR3: CASSRGHTDLNTEAFF. As DNA, the CDR3 is TGTGCCAGCAGCCGAGGGCACACAGATCTCAACACTGAAGCTTTCTTT. V is TRBV3-1 and J is TRBJ1-1; unclear D gene. The V and J ends lost 4 bases and 2 bases respectively, with 17 bases between them. The CDR3 is 16 residues long. Germline CDR1 and CDR2: LGHDT and YNNKEL (reference sequence).

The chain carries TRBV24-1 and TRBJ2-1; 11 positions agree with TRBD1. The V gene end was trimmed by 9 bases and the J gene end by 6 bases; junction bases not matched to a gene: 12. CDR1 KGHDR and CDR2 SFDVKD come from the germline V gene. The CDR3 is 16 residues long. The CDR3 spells CATQRTGGPLPNEQFF. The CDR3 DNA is TGTGCCACCCAGAGGACAGGGGGCCCCCTTCCCAATGAGCAGTTCTTC.

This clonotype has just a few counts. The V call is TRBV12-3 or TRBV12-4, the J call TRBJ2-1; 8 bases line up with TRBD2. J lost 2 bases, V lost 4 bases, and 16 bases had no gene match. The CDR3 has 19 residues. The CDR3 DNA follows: TGTGCCAGCAGTTCCGGCGGGTACGGGGGGGGCATCCCCTACAATGAGCAGTTCTTC. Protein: CASSSGGYGGGIPYNEQFF.

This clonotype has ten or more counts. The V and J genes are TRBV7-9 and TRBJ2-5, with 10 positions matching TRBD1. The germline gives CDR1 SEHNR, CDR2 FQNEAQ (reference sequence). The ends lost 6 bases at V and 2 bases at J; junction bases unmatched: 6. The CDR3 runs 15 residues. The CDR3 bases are TGTGCCAGCAGTCCCGGGACAGGGGATCAAGAGACCCAGTACTTC. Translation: CASSPGTGDQETQYF.

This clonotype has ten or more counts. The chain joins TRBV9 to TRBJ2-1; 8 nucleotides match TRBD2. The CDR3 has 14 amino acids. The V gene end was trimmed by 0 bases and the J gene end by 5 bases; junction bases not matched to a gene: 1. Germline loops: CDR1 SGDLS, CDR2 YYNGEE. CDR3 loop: CASSVAGGDNEQFF. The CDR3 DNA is TGTGCCAGCAGCGTAGCCGGGGGGGACAATGAGCAGTTCTTC. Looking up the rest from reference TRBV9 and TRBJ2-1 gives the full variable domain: DSGVTQTPKHLITATGQRVTLRCSPRSGDLSVYWYQQSLDQGLQFLIQYYNGEERAKGNILERFSAQQFPDLHSELNLSSLELGDSALYFCASSVAGGDNEQFFGPGTRLTVL.